This T cell receptor beta chain was retrieved from a study of T cell repertoires and HLA-DP antigens. The V end was cut by 2 bases, the J end by 0 bases, with 14 bases between. Looked up from germline, CDR1 is SGHTA and CDR2 is FQGTGA. The CDR3 is made up of 17 amino acids. Points on this clone: Its specificity is unknown.

The table came from immunoSEQ multiplex PCR; TCRdb's copy has only in-frame clones and leaves some out. The sample lists roughly 120,000 clones, over 90% seen once, with over 0.25% in the top ten. The V and J genes are TRBV7-3 and TRBJ2-1; no firm D call. Sequencing was performed on CD4+ T cells from PBMCs. This sequence originates from a woman aged 18 to 35 in good health and CMV-seronegative. The CDR3 is CASSLQPQQSSYNEQFF. CDR3 DNA sequence: TGTGCCAGCAGCTTACAACCACAACAGAGCTCCTACAATGAGCAGTTCTTC.